What follows is one TCR beta chain and its context. No antigen is known for it. This entry comes from a study of CD8+ T cells in alopecia areata. Isolated RNA was reverse transcribed into cDNA used as the sequencing template. Generated by immunoSEQ multiplex PCR, the TCRdb table keeps only in-frame clones and is missing some. The data show about 82,000 clones, with 45% to 60% seen just once and approximately 5.3% held by the top ten. Germline-derived CDR1 and CDR2 are SGHNT and YYREEE (reference sequence). There are 15 residues in the CDR3. The J segment lost 4 bases and the V segment lost 4 bases, leaving 6 bases of the junction unmatched. General study points: Sharing of TCR sequences between patients (possibly for HLA-related reasons) was less clear than in mice. Besides other cells, scalp samples also yield sequences of resident alphabeta T cells from normal skin. Normal scalp had lower clonality than lesional scalp, with alopecia totalis/universalis lesions showing this most strongly.

The sequenced material came from NKG2D-high CD8+ T cells sorted from blood. This sequence was found in a human donor with alopecia areata. The J gene is TRBJ2-7, the V gene TRBV5-4; 12 bases map to TRBD2. CDR3 nucleotide sequence: TGTGCCAGCAGCCCGACTAGCGGGAGTGGGTACGAGCAGTACTTC. Amino acids: CASSPTSGSGYEQYF.